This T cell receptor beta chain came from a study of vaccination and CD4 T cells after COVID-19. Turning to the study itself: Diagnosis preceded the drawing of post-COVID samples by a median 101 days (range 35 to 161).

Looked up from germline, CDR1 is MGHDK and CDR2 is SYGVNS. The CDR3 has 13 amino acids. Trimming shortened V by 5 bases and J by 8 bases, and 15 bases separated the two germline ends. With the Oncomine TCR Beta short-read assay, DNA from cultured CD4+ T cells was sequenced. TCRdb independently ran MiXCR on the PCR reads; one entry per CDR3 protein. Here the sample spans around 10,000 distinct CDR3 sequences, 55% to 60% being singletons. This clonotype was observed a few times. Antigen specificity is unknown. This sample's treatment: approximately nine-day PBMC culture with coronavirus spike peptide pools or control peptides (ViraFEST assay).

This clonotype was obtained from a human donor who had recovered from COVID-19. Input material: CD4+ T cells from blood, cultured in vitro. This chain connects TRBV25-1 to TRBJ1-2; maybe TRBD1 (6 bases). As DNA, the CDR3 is TGTGCCAGCAGTTTTTCGGGGACAAAAGGCTACACCTTC. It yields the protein CASSFSGTKGYTF.